A selection of T cell receptor beta chains follows, all from one sample in a study of graft-versus-host responses after intestinal transplantation. Their antigens are not known. TCRdb's copy holds only in-frame clones and misses some; the assay was immunoSEQ multiplex PCR. The sample consists of about 100,000 clones, more than 85% of them appearing once. The sequencing here drew on unstimulated CD4+ T cells sorted from spleen or lymph node cells, taken before intestinal transplant. Every receptor here comes from a human donor who received an intestinal transplant. Both conserved end residues are part of each CDR3. The D gene is left open where the match is weak. The size entry is marked missing in some rows and otherwise reads once, few, many or a size class.

abundance	d_gene	j_gene	v_gene	CDR3aa	CDR3nt
NA	TRBD2	TRBJ2-1	TRBV4-1	CASSQDTQGDLAGRLGEQFF	TGCGCCAGCAGCCAAGATACACAGGGAGATCTAGCGGGTCGCCTGGGTGAGCAGTTCTTC
NA	TRBD1	TRBJ2-5	TRBV5-1	CASSLRGQGQETQYF	TGCGCCAGCAGCTTGCGGGGACAGGGACAAGAGACCCAGTACTTC
NA	NA	TRBJ2-3	TRBV4-1	CASSQGQRGVRDTQYF	TGCGCCAGCAGCCAGGGGCAGAGGGGGGTCAGAGATACGCAGTATTTT
NA	NA	TRBJ2-3	TRBV23-1	CASSHSGTLHTDTQYF	TGCGCCAGCAGTCACTCCGGGACCTTGCACACAGATACGCAGTATTTT
NA	NA	TRBJ2-3	TRBV4-1	CASSSRAAGANTQYF	TGCGCCAGCAGCTCCCGGGCCGCTGGCGCAAATACGCAGTATTTT
NA	NA	TRBJ1-6	TRBV2	CASSELGFRSASPLHF	TGTGCCAGCAGCGAATTGGGATTCCGGTCGGCCTCACCCCTCCACTTT
once	NA	TRBJ1-2	TRBV5-4	CASSLMQRVTYGYTF	TGTGCCAGCAGCTTGATGCAGAGGGTTACATATGGCTACACCTTC
NA	TRBD2	TRBJ2-7	TRBV10-2	CASSDPQGGTEQYF	TGCGCCAGCAGTGACCCTCAGGGAGGGACCGAGCAGTACTTC
NA	NA	TRBJ2-5	TRBV2	CACKSGAIVQETQYF	TGTGCCTGCAAAAGCGGAGCCATCGTTCAAGAGACCCAGTACTTC
NA	NA	TRBJ2-1	TRBV5-1	CASSYRQASSYNEQFF	TGCGCCAGCAGCTATAGACAGGCCAGCTCCTACAATGAGCAGTTCTTC
NA	TRBD1	TRBJ1-6	TRBV9	CASSPTPTGGSYNSPLHF	TGTGCCAGCAGCCCAACCCCGACAGGGGGCTCCTATAATTCACCCCTCCACTTT
NA	TRBD1	TRBJ1-5	TRBV5-6	CASSLSGQGKRYQPQHF	TGTGCCAGCAGCTTGTCGGGACAGGGAAAGAGGTATCAGCCCCAGCATTTT
few	NA	TRBJ2-1	TRBV5-1	CASSLGVEHYNEQFF	TGCGCCAGCAGCTTGGGGGTCGAACACTACAATGAGCAGTTCTTC
NA	TRBD2	TRBJ2-1	TRBV5-4	CASSPPGGLLPNEQFF	TGTGCCAGCAGCCCTCCGGGGGGGCTCCTTCCCAATGAGCAGTTCTTC
NA	NA	TRBJ1-1	TRBV7-9	CASSFWRVNTEAFF	TGTGCCAGCAGCTTTTGGAGGGTGAACACTGAAGCTTTCTTT
NA	TRBD1	TRBJ1-2	TRBV11-1	CASSLSGQAPLF	TGTGCCAGCAGCCTCTCCGGACAGGCGCCTCTCTTC
NA	TRBD1	TRBJ2-7	TRBV18	CASSPGTANYEQYF	TGTGCCAGCTCACCCGGGACAGCCAACTACGAGCAGTACTTC
NA	NA	TRBJ1-2	TRBV6-1	CASSLQASYGYTF	TGTGCCAGCAGTCTACAGGCAAGCTATGGCTACACCTTC
NA	NA	TRBJ2-2	TRBV14	CASSPDAAGELFF	TGTGCCAGCAGCCCCGACGCAGCCGGGGAGCTGTTTTTT
NA	TRBD2	TRBJ2-7	TRBV7-9	CASSGTSGSVVYEQYF	TGTGCCAGCAGCGGGACTAGCGGGAGTGTTGTCTACGAGCAGTACTTC
once	NA	TRBJ1-3	TRBV19	CASSYPGLRDSGNTIYF	TGTGCCAGTAGTTATCCGGGGCTAAGGGACTCTGGAAACACCATATATTTT
NA	NA	TRBJ2-7	TRBV6-5	CASSYSSDSEPYEQYF	TGTGCCAGCAGTTACTCCTCCGATAGCGAGCCCTACGAGCAGTACTTC
NA	TRBD2	TRBJ2-7	TRBV7-9	CASSSTSGSTYEQYF	TGTGCCAGCAGCTCAACTAGCGGGAGTACCTACGAGCAGTACTTC
NA	NA	TRBJ2-3	TRBV4-1	CASSFGTIPDTQYF	TGCGCCAGCAGCTTCGGGACCATCCCAGATACGCAGTATTTT
NA	NA	TRBJ2-2	TRBV5-1	CASSFLGTLNTGELFF	TGCGCCAGCAGCTTTCTTGGTACCCTTAACACCGGGGAGCTGTTTTTT
NA	TRBD1	TRBJ1-4	TRBV15	CATSRKQGRGEKLFF	TGTGCCACCAGCAGAAAACAGGGGAGGGGTGAAAAACTGTTTTTT
NA	TRBD1	TRBJ2-7	TRBV6-5	CASSRDRGHEQYF	TGTGCCAGCAGCCGGGACAGGGGCCACGAGCAGTACTTC
NA	NA	TRBJ2-2	TRBV6-6	CASSLNTGELFF	TGTGCCAGCAGTCTGAACACCGGGGAGCTGTTTTTT
NA	NA	TRBJ2-5	TRBV18	CASSPVSGASSLTQYF	TGTGCCAGCTCACCAGTTTCGGGGGCTAGTTCGTTGACCCAGTACTTC
once	NA	TRBJ2-3	TRBV7-2	CASSSPGATDTQYF	TGTGCCAGCAGCTCCCCCGGGGCCACAGATACGCAGTATTTT
few	NA	TRBJ1-6	TRBV10-2	CASSERGGGGSPLHF	TGCGCCAGCAGTGAGAGGGGAGGGGGAGGTTCACCCCTCCACTTT
NA	NA	TRBJ2-3	TRBV6-6	CASSRGITDTQYF	TGTGCCAGCAGCCGGGGTATCACAGATACGCAGTATTTT
NA	TRBD2	TRBJ2-5	TRBV5-1	CASSLVAGGEKTQYF	TGCGCCAGCAGCTTGGTAGCGGGAGGGGAGAAGACCCAGTACTTC
NA	NA	TRBJ1-6	TRBV25-1	CASSTSYNSPLHF	TGTGCCAGCAGCACATCCTATAATTCACCCCTCCACTTT
NA	TRBD1	TRBJ2-5	TRBV5-1	CASKTGVETQYF	TGCGCCAGCAAGACAGGGGTCGAGACCCAGTACTTC
NA	NA	TRBJ2-2	TRBV6-5	CASSQRDSAVELFF	TGTGCCAGCAGTCAACGGGACTCAGCAGTGGAGCTGTTTTTT
NA	NA	TRBJ2-5	TRBV19	CASSVSTGLQETQYF	TGTGCCAGTAGTGTCTCGACAGGCCTACAAGAGACCCAGTACTTC
NA	NA	TRBJ2-7	TRBV30	CAWSGRGFSSYEQYF	TGTGCCTGGAGTGGAAGGGGCTTTAGCTCCTACGAGCAGTACTTC
NA	NA	TRBJ1-5	TRBV5-4	CASSPGLNQPQHF	TGTGCCAGCAGCCCTGGGTTAAATCAGCCCCAGCATTTT
NA	NA	TRBJ2-5	TRBV5-1	CASSLAGERETQYF	TGCGCCAGCAGCTTGGCCGGGGAGAGAGAGACCCAGTACTTC
NA	TRBD2	TRBJ2-1	TRBV5-1	CASSLTGLAAYNEQFF	TGCGCCAGCAGCTTGACGGGACTAGCGGCCTACAATGAGCAGTTCTTC
NA	NA	TRBJ2-2	TRBV7-7	CASSLASRGTGELFF	TGTGCCAGCAGCTTAGCATCCCGGGGGACCGGGGAGCTGTTTTTT
NA	TRBD1	TRBJ1-4	TRBV29-1	CSAPSPGQGTLNEKLFF	TGCAGCGCCCCAAGTCCGGGACAGGGGACCCTTAATGAAAAACTGTTTTTT
NA	NA	TRBJ2-7	TRBV5-6	CASSLLGGDYEQYF	TGTGCCAGCAGCTTGTTAGGGGGGGACTACGAGCAGTACTTC
NA	TRBD1	TRBJ1-5	TRBV9	CASSATGGIGPQHF	TGTGCCAGCAGCGCCACAGGGGGGATTGGGCCCCAGCATTTT
NA	TRBD2	TRBJ2-3	TRBV7-2	CASSLGTRWPTDTQYF	TGTGCCAGCAGCCTTGGGACTAGATGGCCCACAGATACGCAGTATTTT
NA	TRBD1	TRBJ1-1	TRBV11-2	CASSNSPGGRTEAFF	TGTGCCAGCAGTAATTCTCCAGGGGGTCGAACTGAAGCTTTCTTT
NA	TRBD2	TRBJ2-5	TRBV6-6	CASSYSAGGPRETQYF	TGTGCCAGCAGTTACTCGGCGGGGGGCCCTCGAGAGACCCAGTACTTC
NA	NA	TRBJ1-2	TRBV5-4	CASSLGDLHIYGYTF	TGTGCCAGCAGCTTGGGAGACCTCCACATATATGGCTACACCTTC